A single sample is the source of the 22 T cell receptor beta chains below, sequenced in a study of tumor and adjacent non-tumor tissue in lung cancer. A modified ARM-PCR protocol with three rounds of nested PCR amplified TCRbeta. TCRdb re-analysed the multiplex PCR reads in MiXCR, keeping a single row per CDR3 protein. Of approximately 120,000 distinct CDR3 sequences in the sample, 60% to 70% are singletons; the top ten hold 9.5% to 15%. No cell sorting was done before RNA was extracted from the tissue. Sequenced sample: lung tumor tissue. These TCRs come from a man in his thirties or forties with non-small cell lung cancer.

This chain links TRBV11-3 with TRBJ2-2; TRBD1 might be the D (5 bases). The V gene's germline CDR1 is SGHNT and CDR2 YENEEA. The V and J ends lost 10 bases and 3 bases respectively, with 15 bases between them. The CDR3 contains 14 residues. In DNA, the CDR3 is TGTGCCAACACTTTGAAGGGGTACACCGGGGAGCTGTTTTTT. It is translated as CANTLKGYTGELFF.

This clonotype has a handful of counts. This sequence joins TRBV10-1 and TRBJ1-1, with 9 bases identical to TRBD1. CDR3 length: 14 amino acids. Germline CDR1 and CDR2: WNHNN and SYGVQD (reference sequence). J lost 9 bases, V lost 2 bases, and 7 bases had no gene match. The CDR3 DNA follows: TGCGCCAGCAGTGAGGGGACAGGGCGGACTAAAGCTTTCTTT. This encodes CASSEGTGRTKAFF.

A word on this clonotype: Its ends do not fully match the called genes, so a read error is possible. This chain joins TRBV20-1 and TRBJ2-3; D is unresolved. The germline V gene encodes CDR1 DFQATT and CDR2 SNEGSKA (reference sequence). The length of the CDR3 is 12 residues. CDR3 amino acids: CSAIRRADTQYF. In DNA form, the CDR3 reads TGCAGTGCGATACGACGGGCAGATACTCAGTATTTT.

Remarks on this clonotype: The junction departs from the called germline gene at one end, perhaps through a read error. The rearrangement links TRBV6-5 to TRBJ1-2; tentative D call: TRBD1 (5 bases). The germline gives CDR1 MNHEY, CDR2 SVGAGI. This CDR3 has 14 residues. CDR3 amino acids: CSSRLTGPSGGYTF. The CDR3 nucleotides are TGCTCCAGCAGGCTCACAGGACCCTCGGGCGGCTACACCTTC.

To note about this clonotype: At one end the junction does not follow the germline gene, possibly because of a read error. The V gene is TRBV4-1, the J gene TRBJ2-2; perhaps TRBD1 as D (6 bases). The CDR3 is made up of 17 amino acids. Germline V gene sequence: CDR1 MGHRA, CDR2 YSYEKL. As DNA, the CDR3 is TGCGCCGGCAACCAACGGGACAACATATACTTCACCGGGAAGCTGTTTTTT. Its translation is CAGNQRDNIYFTGKLFF.

Details on this clonotype: This may be a read error: a much more frequent sequence differs by one nucleotide. J is TRBJ2-1 and V is TRBV29-1; 8 bases are a match to TRBD2. CDR3 length: 14 residues. The germline gives CDR1 SQVTM, CDR2 ANQGSEA. V lost 1 base and J lost 3; bases outside the gene matches: 2. The CDR3 here is CSVEGLAGYNEQFF. CDR3 in DNA: TGCAGCGTTGAAGGTCTAGCGGGCTACAATGAGCAGTTCTTC.

This clonotype was recorded at least ten times. V gene TRBV20-1 combines with J gene TRBJ2-7, with TRBD2 identical over 7 bases. The CDR3 runs 16 residues. Germline V CDR1 and CDR2: DFQATT, SNEGSKA (reference sequence). V lost 0 bases, J lost 2 bases, and 10 bases stayed unmatched. CDR3 in DNA: TGCAGTGCTAGAGATTTCTGGCTAGCGGATCCCTACGAGCAGTACTTC. It specifies CSARDFWLADPYEQYF.

This clonotype turned up a few times. The chain employs TRBV7-3 and TRBJ2-1, with TRBD2 matching 15 bases. The CDR3 loop spans 16 amino acids. Germline V gene sequence: CDR1 SGHTA, CDR2 FQGTGA. V shed 5 bases and J 8 bases; nucleotides not matched to a gene: 7. The chain's CDR3 is CASSPTGTSGRHEQFF. The DNA for the CDR3 is TGTGCCAGCAGCCCCACCGGGACTAGCGGGAGGCATGAGCAGTTCTTC.

Only one count was recorded for this clonotype. Given a much more abundant clone one base away, this may be a read error. This rearrangement joins TRBV5-6 to TRBJ2-7; 9 positions match TRBD1. CDR3 size: 14 residues. Germline assignment: CDR1 SGHDT and CDR2 YYEEEE. CDR3 amino acids: CANSLRDRDSEQYF. In DNA, the CDR3 is TGTGCCAACAGCTTGCGGGACAGGGATTCCGAGCAGTACTTC.

This clonotype was recorded at least ten times. This chain joins TRBV12-3 or TRBV12-4 and TRBJ1-5; TRBD1 is a possible D gene (5 bases). The V end was cut by 3 bases, the J end by 4 bases, with 10 bases between. The CDR3 loop spans 14 amino acids. CDR3 residues: CASSFRGVNQPQHF. The CDR3 DNA sequence: TGTGCCAGCAGTTTTCGAGGGGTTAATCAGCCCCAGCATTTT.

This clonotype was seen at least ten times. This rearrangement joins TRBV4-1 to TRBJ1-1; D gene unclear. Trimming took off 0 bases at V and 2 bases at J, with 16 bases between the two ends. CDR3 length: 17 amino acids. Germline CDR1 and CDR2: MGHRA and YSYEKL. CDR3 bases: TGCGCCAGCAGCCAAGATGGTGGCCGCCCGGGAAACACTGAAGCTTTCTTT. Translated: CASSQDGGRPGNTEAFF.

The chain employs TRBV6-2 or TRBV6-3 and TRBJ2-3; D call uncertain. The germline V and J ends were trimmed by 0 bases and 8 bases, with 6 bases remaining between them. The V gene's germline CDR1 is MNHEY and CDR2 SVGEGT. CDR3 length: 12 amino acids. Written as DNA, the CDR3 is TGTGCCAGCAGTTACTCGAAGGGTACGCAGTATTTT. Translating gives CASSYSKGTQYF.

The rearrangement links TRBV12-3 or TRBV12-4 to TRBJ2-5, with 8 positions matching TRBD2. This CDR3 spans 16 amino acids. After removal of 2 bases from V and 4 bases from J, the junction contained 9 bases not matched to a gene. This chain's CDR3 is CASSLSAGGIGETQYF. CDR3 DNA: TGTGCCAGCAGTTTAAGTGCGGGAGGTATAGGAGAGACCCAGTACTTC.

On this clonotype: A single base separates this from a much larger clone, so it may be a read error. The chain employs TRBV5-6 and TRBJ2-3; D assignment may be TRBD1 or TRBD2 (5 bases each). The CDR3 extends over 14 amino acids. Germline CDR1 reads SGHDT; CDR2 reads YYEEEE. In DNA form, the CDR3 reads TGTGCCAGCAGCTTGGTGGGGGTGGCAGATACGCAGTTTTTT. Amino acid sequence: CASSLVGVADTQFF.

Points on this clonotype: This sequence may be a read error, since a much larger clone differs from it by one base. V and J are TRBV10-3 and TRBJ1-1; D gene ambiguous. The germline gives CDR1 ENHRY, CDR2 SYGVKD. The length of the CDR3 is 13 residues. The CDR3 here is CPISPAFGTEAFF. CDR3 DNA sequence: TGTCCCATCAGTCCGGCATTTGGAACTGAAGCTTTCTTT.

Remarks on this clonotype: A single base separates this from a much larger clone, so it may be a read error. The gene calls are TRBV6-5 and TRBJ1-2, with D possibly TRBD1 on 6 matching bases. The length of the CDR3 is 14 residues. CDR1 and CDR2 (germline): MNHEY, SVGAGI. As DNA, the CDR3 is TGTGCCAGCAGTTACTCGTCCAGGGGCGGGGGCTACATCTTC. Amino acid sequence: CASSYSSRGGGYIF.

As regards this clonotype: The CDR3 ends on some other residue instead of the conserved phenylalanine or tryptophan, so this is likely a read error. The chain links TRBV12-3 or TRBV12-4 to TRBJ2-7; TRBD1 aligns across 7 bases. Trimming cost V 5 bases and J 7 bases; bases outside gene matches: 8. This CDR3 contains 13 residues. CDR3 amino acids: CASSKTGPTEQYS. The DNA for the CDR3 is TGTGCCAGCAGTAAGACAGGGCCTACGGAGCAGTACTCC.

Only a few counts were recorded for this clonotype. The genes are TRBV30 and TRBJ1-2; the D is unclear. The CDR3 runs to 13 residues. Trimming pared 0 bases from V and 8 bases from J, leaving 13 bases between. Germline V gene data show CDR1 as GTSNPN and CDR2 as SVGIG (reference sequence). The CDR3 reads CAWSVQALGGYTF. CDR3 DNA sequence: TGTGCCTGGAGTGTGCAGGCCCTGGGGGGCTACACCTTC.

A note on this clonotype: A much larger clone lies a single base off, so this may be a read error. V is TRBV6-5 and J is TRBJ2-1, with 8 bases that match TRBD1. From germline, CDR1 is MNHEY and CDR2 SVGAGI. The CDR3 spans 15 residues. J lost 11 bases, V lost 5 bases, and 14 bases had no gene match. For the CDR3, the DNA is TGTGCCAGCAGTCAAGGACAGGGATCCGTCTATAAGCAGTTCTTC. It translates to CASSQGQGSVYKQFF.

Remarks on this clonotype: Because the CDR3 is missing its conserved closing phenylalanine or tryptophan, this is likely a read error. No DNA is shown, since the ends of the CDR3 on it are uncertain; the CDR3 is the one TCRdb lists. The chain combines TRBV10-1 with TRBJ2-2; the listed D gene, TRBD2, was not tested against the DNA. The CDR3 totals 15 residues, both ends included. Germline CDR1 reads WNHNN; CDR2 reads SYGVQD (reference sequence). CDR3 region: CASSETSGRSGEPFL.

The V call is TRBV5-1, the J call TRBJ2-3; TRBD2 is a possible D gene (7 bases). Germline V gene lookup returns CDR1 SGHRS and CDR2 YFSETQ. CDR3 length: 15 residues. V was shortened by 4 bases and J by 8 bases, with 20 bases between the two germline ends. CDR3: CASSQGLGGEGTQYF. The CDR3, as DNA: TGCGCCAGCAGCCAAGGACTAGGGGGGGAAGGTACGCAGTATTTT.

This clonotype was detected once. One end of the junction varies from germline; a read error may be responsible. The chain links TRBV6-1 to TRBJ1-1; D is perhaps TRBD1 (5 bases). The CDR3 consists of 15 residues. Germline CDR1 reads MNHNS; CDR2 reads SASEGT. The CDR3 DNA sequence: TGTGCCAGCAGTCCATGGACAAGGGGCAACACTGAAGCTTTATTT. This codes for CASSPWTRGNTEALF.